The rows below give T cell receptor beta chains drawn from one sample of a study of shared clonotypes between healthy human individuals. Produced via immunoSEQ multiplex PCR; TCRdb's table is partial and in-frame only. The sample contains about 1.1 million clones, approximately 75% of which appear only once. Input material: memory CD4+ T cells from PBMCs. All receptors come from a man aged 18 to 30 in good health. Some clones in this sample may be carry-over from other donors' samples. The conserved cysteine and the conserved F or W are not part of the CDR3 here.

length	V	J	CDR3
14	TRBV7-8	TRBJ2-5	ASSLARTRPLETQY
17	TRBV27	TRBJ1-2	ASSLLGSTGAGGGYGYT
12	TRBV27	TRBJ1-1	ASSQEAGGTEAF
16	TRBV6-4	TRBJ2-3	ASSDKRTSGRCTDTQY
11	TRBV7-9	TRBJ1-1	ASSLGSALEAF
15	TRBV7-2	TRBJ2-1	ASSLVGSGRAGNEQF
12	TRBV30	TRBJ2-1	AWSRVGFYNEQF
13	TRBV5-4	TRBJ2-3	ASSLASGGPDTQY
14	TRBV6-4	TRBJ1-3	ASSDSEGGSRNTIY
14	TRBV28	TRBJ1-5	ASSGGTGGHNQPQH
11	TRBV27	TRBJ2-2	ASSLELYGELF
10	TRBV28	TRBJ1-2	ASVGTRYGYT
14	TRBV11-2	TRBJ2-3	ASSLAYRRGPDTQY
12	TRBV15	TRBJ1-5	ATSRDGSNQPQH
14	TRBV4-3	TRBJ1-1	ASSPRTGPRGTEAF
16	TRBV4-3	TRBJ2-7	ASSQDLPTSGRADEQY
17	TRBV4-2	TRBJ1-2	ASSRPLSTFRTAGHGYT